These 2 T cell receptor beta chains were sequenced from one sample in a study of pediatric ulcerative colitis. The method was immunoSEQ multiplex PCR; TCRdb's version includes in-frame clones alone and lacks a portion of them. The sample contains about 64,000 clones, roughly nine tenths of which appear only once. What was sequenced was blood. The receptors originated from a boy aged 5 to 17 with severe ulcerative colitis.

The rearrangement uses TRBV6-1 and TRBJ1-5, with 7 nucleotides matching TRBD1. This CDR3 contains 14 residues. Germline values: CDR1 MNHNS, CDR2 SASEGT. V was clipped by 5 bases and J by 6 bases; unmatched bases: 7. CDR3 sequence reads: CASSQLRGIQPQHF. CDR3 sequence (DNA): TGTGCCAGCAGTCAACTCAGGGGGATTCAGCCCCAGCATTTT.

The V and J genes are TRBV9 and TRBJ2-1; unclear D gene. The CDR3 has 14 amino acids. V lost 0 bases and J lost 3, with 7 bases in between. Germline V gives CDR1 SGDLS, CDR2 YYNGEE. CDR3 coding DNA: TGTGCCAGCAGCGTAGTACCTAGCTACAATGAGCAGTTCTTC. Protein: CASSVVPSYNEQFF.